This record concerns one T cell receptor beta chain sequence. Its matching antigen is unknown. This CDR3 is 16 amino acids long. Trimming at V came to 6 bases and at J to 4 bases, leaving 10 bases not matched to a gene. Germline CDR1 reads SGDLS; CDR2 reads YYNGEE. These data originate in a study of shared clonotypes between healthy human individuals. Whole-study context: Researchers drew samples from a couple of women and a few men aged 18 to 49. Study-level findings and limits: Estimated richness values were generally larger in naive subsets than in memory subsets. For naive CD4 cells, 4% to 6% of clonotypes were shared across a handful of donors.

Sequencing used immunoSEQ multiplex PCR; TCRdb keeps in-frame clones, though not all of them. Here the sample spans about 2,500,000 clones, more than 80% being singletons. Material: naive CD4+ T cells sorted from blood. Subset reported: CD45RA+ positively selected. The clonotype originates from a young man in good health. The chain employs TRBV9 and TRBJ1-4; 9 nucleotides match TRBD1. The CDR3 reads CASTDGGGQGNEKLFF. The CDR3 bases are TGTGCCAGCACCGACGGCGGGGGACAGGGTAATGAAAAACTGTTTTTT.